The T cell receptor beta chain under discussion was sequenced for a study of T cell changes during pregnancy in multiple sclerosis. Profiling relied on immunoSEQ multiplex PCR, and the TCRdb table lists in-frame clones only, not all of them. Of about 20,000 clones listed, about 87% are singletons. V trimming: 4 bases; J trimming: 5 bases; junction bases outside the gene matches: 7. The CDR3 runs to 15 residues. In germline, CDR1 is SGHTA, CDR2 FQGTGA. This clone counts as medium-sized. The clonotype comes from a female donor in good health, enrolled as a control in a pregnancy study. The J gene is TRBJ2-3, the V gene TRBV7-3; TRBD2 matches 9 bases. Sample: CD8+ T cells from peripheral blood mononuclear cells, taken in the third trimester of pregnancy. DNA for the CDR3: TGTGCCAGCAGCTCCGGCGGGGGGGCCGGAGATACGCAGTATTTT. Its protein product is CASSSGGGAGDTQYF. The variable domain in full, with the rest retrieved from reference TRBV7-3 and TRBJ2-3, is GAGVSQTPSNKVTEKGKYVELRCDPISGHTALYWYRQSLGQGPEFLIYFQGTGAADDSGLPNDRFFAVRPEGSVSTLKIQRTERGDSAVYLCASSSGGGAGDTQYFGPGTRLTVL.